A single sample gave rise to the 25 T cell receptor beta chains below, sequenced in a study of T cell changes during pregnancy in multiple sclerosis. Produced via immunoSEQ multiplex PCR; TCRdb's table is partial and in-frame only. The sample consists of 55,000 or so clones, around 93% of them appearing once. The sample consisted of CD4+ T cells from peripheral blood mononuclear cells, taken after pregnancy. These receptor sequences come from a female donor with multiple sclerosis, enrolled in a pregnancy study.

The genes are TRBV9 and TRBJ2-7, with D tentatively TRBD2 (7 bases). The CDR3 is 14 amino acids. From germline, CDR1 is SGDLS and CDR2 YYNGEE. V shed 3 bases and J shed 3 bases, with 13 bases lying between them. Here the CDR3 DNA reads TGTGCCAGCAGCGAGGGGGGGGGAGTCTACGAGCAGTACTTC. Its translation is CASSEGGGVYEQYF.

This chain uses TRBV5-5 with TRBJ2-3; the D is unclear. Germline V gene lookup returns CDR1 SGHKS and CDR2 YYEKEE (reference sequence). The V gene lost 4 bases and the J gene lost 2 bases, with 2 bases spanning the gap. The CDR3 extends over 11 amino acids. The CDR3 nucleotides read TGTGCCAGCAGCCACACAGATACGCAGTATTTT. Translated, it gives CASSHTDTQYF.

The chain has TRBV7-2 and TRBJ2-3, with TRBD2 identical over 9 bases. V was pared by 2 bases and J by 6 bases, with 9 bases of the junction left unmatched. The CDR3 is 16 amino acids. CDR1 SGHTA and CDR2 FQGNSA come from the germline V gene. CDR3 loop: CASSLIFSGGVDTQYF. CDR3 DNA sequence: TGTGCCAGCAGCTTAATTTTTAGCGGGGGTGTCGATACGCAGTATTTT.

CDR3 bases: TGTGCCAGCAGTTTTGAGGGGGCTGAAGCTTTCTTT. Translation: CASSFEGAEAFF. This chain connects TRBV6-6 to TRBJ1-1, with D possibly being TRBD1 (6 bases). Germline V gives CDR1 MNHNY, CDR2 SVGAGI (reference sequence). Trimming took off 4 bases at V and 6 bases at J, with 9 bases between the two ends. The CDR3 consists of 12 residues.

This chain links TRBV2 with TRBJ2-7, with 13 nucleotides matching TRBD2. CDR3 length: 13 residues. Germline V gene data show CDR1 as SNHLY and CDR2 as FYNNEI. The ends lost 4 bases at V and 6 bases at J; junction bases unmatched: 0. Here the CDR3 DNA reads TGTGCCAGCAGTGGGACTAGCGGGGGCGAGCAGTACTTC. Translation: CASSGTSGGEQYF.

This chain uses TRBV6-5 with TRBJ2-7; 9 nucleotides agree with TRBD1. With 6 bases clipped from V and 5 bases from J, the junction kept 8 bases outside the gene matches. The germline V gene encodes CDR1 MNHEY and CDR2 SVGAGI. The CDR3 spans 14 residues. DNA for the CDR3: TGTGCCAGCAGCTCAGGGACAGGGAGGCACGAGCAGTACTTC. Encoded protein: CASSSGTGRHEQYF.

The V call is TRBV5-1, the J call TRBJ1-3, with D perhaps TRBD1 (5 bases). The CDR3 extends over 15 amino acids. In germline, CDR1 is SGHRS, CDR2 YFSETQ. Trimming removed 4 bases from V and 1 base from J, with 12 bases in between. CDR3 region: CASSRGVSSGNTIYF. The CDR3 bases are TGCGCCAGCAGCCGGGGGGTTTCGTCTGGAAACACCATATATTTT.

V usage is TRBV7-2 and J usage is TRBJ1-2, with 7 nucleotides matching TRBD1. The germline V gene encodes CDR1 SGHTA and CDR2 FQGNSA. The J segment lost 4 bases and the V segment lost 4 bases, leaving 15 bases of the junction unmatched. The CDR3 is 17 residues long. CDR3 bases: TGTGCCAGCAGCTGGGGACAGAGGACTGTTCAGCGCTATGGCTACACCTTC. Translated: CASSWGQRTVQRYGYTF.

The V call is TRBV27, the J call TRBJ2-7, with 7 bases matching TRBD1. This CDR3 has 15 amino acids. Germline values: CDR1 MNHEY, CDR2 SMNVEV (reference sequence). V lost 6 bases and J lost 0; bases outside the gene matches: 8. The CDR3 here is CASSLRRGISYEQYF. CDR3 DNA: TGTGCCAGCAGCCTACGCAGGGGGATCTCCTACGAGCAGTACTTC.

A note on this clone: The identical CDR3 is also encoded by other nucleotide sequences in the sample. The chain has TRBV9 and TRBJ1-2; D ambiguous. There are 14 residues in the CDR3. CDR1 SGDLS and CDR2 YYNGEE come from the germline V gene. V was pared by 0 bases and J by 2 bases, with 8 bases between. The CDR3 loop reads CASSVGGQNYGYTF. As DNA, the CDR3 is TGTGCCAGCAGCGTAGGAGGTCAGAACTATGGCTACACCTTC.

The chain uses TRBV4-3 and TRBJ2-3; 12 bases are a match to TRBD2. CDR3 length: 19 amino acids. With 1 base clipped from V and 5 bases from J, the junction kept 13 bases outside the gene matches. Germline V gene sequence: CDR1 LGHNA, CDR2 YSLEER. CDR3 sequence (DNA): TGCGCCAGCAGCCAAGGACGACTAGCGGGGGTCCACACGAGAGATACGCAGTATTTT. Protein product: CASSQGRLAGVHTRDTQYF.

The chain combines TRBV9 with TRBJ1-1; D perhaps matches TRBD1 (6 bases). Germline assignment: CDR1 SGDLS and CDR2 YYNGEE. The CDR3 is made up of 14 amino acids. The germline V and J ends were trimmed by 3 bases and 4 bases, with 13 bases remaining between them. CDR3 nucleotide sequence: TGTGCCAGCAGCGCCAAGGGACAAAGCACTGAAGCTTTCTTT. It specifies CASSAKGQSTEAFF.

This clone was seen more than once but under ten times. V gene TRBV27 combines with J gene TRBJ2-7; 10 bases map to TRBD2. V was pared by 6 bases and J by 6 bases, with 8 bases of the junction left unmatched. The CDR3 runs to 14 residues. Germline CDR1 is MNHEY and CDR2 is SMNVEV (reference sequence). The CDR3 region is CASRLAGAGSEQYF. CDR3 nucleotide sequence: TGTGCCAGCAGGCTAGCGGGGGCCGGGAGCGAGCAGTACTTC.

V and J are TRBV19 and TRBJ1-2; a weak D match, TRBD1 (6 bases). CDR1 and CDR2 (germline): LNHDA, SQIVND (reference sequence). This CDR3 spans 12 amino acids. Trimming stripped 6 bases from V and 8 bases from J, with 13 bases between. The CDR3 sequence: CASSRGSWGYTF. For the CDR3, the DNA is TGTGCCAGTAGCAGGGGTTCATGGGGCTACACCTTC.

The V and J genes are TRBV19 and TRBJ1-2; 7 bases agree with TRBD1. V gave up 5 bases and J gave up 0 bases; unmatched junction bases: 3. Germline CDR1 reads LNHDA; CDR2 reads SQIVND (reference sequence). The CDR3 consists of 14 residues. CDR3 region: CASSSGQPNYGYTF. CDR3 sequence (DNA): TGTGCCAGTAGTTCGGGACAGCCTAACTATGGCTACACCTTC.

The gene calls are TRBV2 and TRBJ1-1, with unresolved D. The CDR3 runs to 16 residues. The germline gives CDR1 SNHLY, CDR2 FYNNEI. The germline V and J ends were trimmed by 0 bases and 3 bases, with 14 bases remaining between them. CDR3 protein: CASSEALRRVDTEAFF. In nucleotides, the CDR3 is TGTGCCAGCAGTGAAGCGCTTAGGAGGGTCGACACTGAAGCTTTCTTT.

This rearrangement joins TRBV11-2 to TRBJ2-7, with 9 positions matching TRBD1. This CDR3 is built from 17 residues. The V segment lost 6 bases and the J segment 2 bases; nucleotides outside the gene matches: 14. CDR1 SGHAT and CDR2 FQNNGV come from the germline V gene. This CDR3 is CASSFRTLRDRAYEQYF. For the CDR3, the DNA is TGTGCCAGCAGTTTTAGAACCCTGCGGGACAGGGCCTACGAGCAGTACTTC.

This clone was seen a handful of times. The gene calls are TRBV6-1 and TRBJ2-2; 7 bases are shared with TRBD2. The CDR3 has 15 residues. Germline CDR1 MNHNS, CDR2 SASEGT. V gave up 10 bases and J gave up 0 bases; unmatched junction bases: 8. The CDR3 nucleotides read TGTGCCACCGTCCCGGGACTACCGAACACCGGGGAGCTGTTTTTT. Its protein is CATVPGLPNTGELFF.

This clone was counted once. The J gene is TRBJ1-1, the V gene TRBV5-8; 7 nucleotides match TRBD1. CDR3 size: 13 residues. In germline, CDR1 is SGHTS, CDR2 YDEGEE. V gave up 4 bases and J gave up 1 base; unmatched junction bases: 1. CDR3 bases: TGTGCCAGCAGCCGGACAGGGAACACTGAAGCTTTCTTT. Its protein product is CASSRTGNTEAFF.

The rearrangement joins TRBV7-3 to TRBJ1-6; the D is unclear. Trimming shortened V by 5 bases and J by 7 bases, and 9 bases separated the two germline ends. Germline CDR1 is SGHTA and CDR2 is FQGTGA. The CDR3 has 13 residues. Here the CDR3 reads CASSPSVNSPLHF. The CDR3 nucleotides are TGTGCCAGCAGCCCCTCGGTGAATTCACCCCTCCACTTT. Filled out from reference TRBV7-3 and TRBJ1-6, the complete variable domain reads GAGVSQTPSNKVTEKGKYVELRCDPISGHTALYWYRQSLGQGPEFLIYFQGTGAADDSGLPNDRFFAVRPEGSVSTLKIQRTERGDSAVYLCASSPSVNSPLHFGNGTRLTVT.

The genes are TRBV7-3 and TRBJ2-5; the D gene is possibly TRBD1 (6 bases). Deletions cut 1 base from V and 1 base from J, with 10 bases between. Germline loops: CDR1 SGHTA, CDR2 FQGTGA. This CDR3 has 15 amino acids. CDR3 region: CASSLIVGAQETQYF. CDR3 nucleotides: TGTGCCAGCAGCTTAATAGTGGGGGCCCAAGAGACCCAGTACTTC.

The CDR3 reads CASEGGESSPLHF. CDR3 nucleotide sequence: TGTGCCAGCGAAGGAGGGGAAAGTTCACCCCTCCACTTT. The rearrangement links TRBV7-2 to TRBJ1-6, with D perhaps matching TRBD1 (5 bases). Trimming removed 8 bases from V and 9 bases from J, with 14 bases in between. CDR3 length equals 13 residues. The germline V gene has CDR1 SGHTA and CDR2 FQGNSA.

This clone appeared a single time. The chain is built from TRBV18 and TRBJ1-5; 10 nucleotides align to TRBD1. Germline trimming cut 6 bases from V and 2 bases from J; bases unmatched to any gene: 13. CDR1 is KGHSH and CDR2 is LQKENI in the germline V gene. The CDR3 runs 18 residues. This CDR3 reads CASSVTGGAGKGNQPQHF. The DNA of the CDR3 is TGTGCCAGCTCGGTGACAGGGGGCGCAGGGAAGGGCAATCAGCCCCAGCATTTT.

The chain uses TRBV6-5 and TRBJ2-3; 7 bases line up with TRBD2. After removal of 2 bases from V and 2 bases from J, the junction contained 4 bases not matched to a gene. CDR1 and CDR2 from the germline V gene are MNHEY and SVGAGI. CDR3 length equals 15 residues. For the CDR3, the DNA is TGTGCCAGCAGTTACGACGGGGGGAACACAGATACGCAGTATTTT. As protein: CASSYDGGNTDTQYF.

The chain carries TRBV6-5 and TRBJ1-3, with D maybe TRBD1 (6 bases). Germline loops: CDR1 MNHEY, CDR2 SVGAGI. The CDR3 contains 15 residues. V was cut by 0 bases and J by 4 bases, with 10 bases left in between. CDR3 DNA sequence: TGTGCCAGCAGTTACTCGGGGACAATGGGAAACACCATATATTTT. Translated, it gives CASSYSGTMGNTIYF.